The 25 T cell receptor beta chains below come from one sample, sequenced in a study of T-cell reconstitution after alpha-beta-depleted transplantation in children. Findings and caveats of the study: It was reported that alpha-beta T cells came from several hundred expanded graft clones (about two months after transplant).

These receptors lack a known antigen. Preparing the TCRbeta library involved the use of unique molecular identifiers. TCRdb re-derived calls from the PCR reads in MiXCR, one entry per CDR3 protein. The data show 30,000 or so distinct CDR3 sequences, less than 8.5% seen once. The starting material was peripheral blood, obtained 60 days after TCRalphabeta/CD19-depleted stem cell transplant. All receptors come from a child less than two years old who had a stem cell transplant for acute myeloid leukemia, so the T cells may come from the graft donor.

The table lists this clonotype with many counts. The J gene is TRBJ2-2, the V gene TRBV10-2; D tentatively fits TRBD1 or TRBD2 (5 bases each). Between the trimmed V and J ends, which lost 5 bases and 6 bases, there was a span of 10 bases. The CDR3 spans 13 residues. Per germline, CDR1 WSHSY and CDR2 SAAADI. As DNA, the CDR3 is TGCGCCAGCAGTTACGGGGACCCCGGGGAGCTGTTTTTT. Translated, it gives CASSYGDPGELFF.

This clonotype was seen many times. The chain combines TRBV6-2 or TRBV6-3 with TRBJ1-2; D unresolved. Trimming stripped 2 bases from V and 8 bases from J, with 6 bases between. The CDR3 extends over 11 amino acids. Germline CDR1 and CDR2: MNHEY and SVGEGT. CDR3 DNA sequence: TGTGCCAGCAGTTACCCTGAAGGCTACACCTTC. This gives the protein CASSYPEGYTF.

In its sample, this clonotype was seen many times. The chain joins TRBV5-5 to TRBJ2-5; 9 positions agree with TRBD1. The CDR3 runs 15 residues. The germline CDR1 and CDR2 sequences are SGHKS and YYEKEE (reference sequence). The V and J ends lost 0 bases and 4 bases, in that order; junction bases with no gene match: 4. CDR3 loop: CASSLAGQGLETQYF. CDR3 DNA sequence: TGTGCCAGCAGCTTGGCGGGACAGGGTTTAGAGACCCAGTACTTC. Using reference TRBV5-5 and TRBJ2-5 for the parts outside the CDR3, the full variable domain is DAGVTQSPTHLIKTRGQQVTLRCSPISGHKSVSWYQQVLGQGPQFIFQYYEKEERGRGNFPDRFSARQFPNYSSELNVNALLLGDSALYLCASSLAGQGLETQYFGPGTRLLVL.

Many counts were recorded for this clonotype. The chain couples TRBV28 to TRBJ2-6, with D perhaps matching TRBD1 (6 bases). Germline loops: CDR1 MDHEN, CDR2 SYDVKM. The germline V and J ends were trimmed by 6 bases and 2 bases, with 11 bases remaining between them. The CDR3 contains 15 residues. CDR3 DNA sequence: TGTGCCAGCAGCCCAGGGGTCACTGGGGCCAACGTCCTGACTTTC. This sequence encodes CASSPGVTGANVLTF.

This clonotype has a count of ten or more. The V gene is TRBV27, the J gene TRBJ1-1, with 8 bases matching TRBD1. V lost 8 bases, J lost 4 bases, and 9 bases stayed unmatched. Per germline, CDR1 MNHEY and CDR2 SMNVEV (reference sequence). CDR3 length: 14 amino acids. CDR3 in DNA: TGTGCCAGCTTTTGGAACAGGGGGAGCACTGAAGCTTTCTTT. Protein: CASFWNRGSTEAFF.

This clonotype was counted ten times or more. The CDR3 here is CASSYPARDEQYF. The CDR3 region has the DNA TGTGCCAGCAGTTACCCCGCGCGCGACGAGCAGTACTTC. V is TRBV6-5 and J is TRBJ2-7, with unresolved D. This CDR3 is 13 amino acids long. The germline V gene has CDR1 MNHEY and CDR2 SVGAGI. The V and J ends lost 2 bases and 5 bases respectively, with 10 bases between them.

Only a few counts were recorded for this clonotype. The genes are TRBV7-2 and TRBJ2-5; the match to TRBD1 covers 8 bases. CDR1 and CDR2 (germline): SGHTA, FQGNSA. Germline trimming cut 1 base from V and 4 bases from J; bases unmatched to any gene: 8. The CDR3 length is 16 residues. The CDR3 loop is CASSLDPRGRSETQYF. The CDR3 nucleotides read TGTGCCAGCAGCTTAGACCCCAGGGGGCGTTCAGAGACCCAGTACTTC. Full variable domain (outside the CDR3, taken from reference TRBV7-2 and TRBJ2-5): GAGVSQSPSNKVTEKGKDVELRCDPISGHTALYWYRQSLGQGLEFLIYFQGNSAPDKSGLPSDRFSAERTGGSVSTLTIQRTQQEDSAVYLCASSLDPRGRSETQYFGPGTRLLVL.

This clonotype has a count of ten or more. The V gene is TRBV28, the J gene TRBJ2-3, with no clear D. Germline CDR1 reads MDHEN; CDR2 reads SYDVKM. CDR3 length: 14 amino acids. V shed 1 base and J shed 0 bases, with 5 bases lying between them. CDR3 in amino acids: CASSLLESTDTQYF. DNA of the CDR3: TGTGCCAGCAGTTTATTGGAGAGCACAGATACGCAGTATTTT.

This clonotype was observed at least ten times. The V and J genes are TRBV5-5 and TRBJ1-1; 7 nucleotides align to TRBD1. The CDR3 extends over 13 amino acids. V lost 7 bases and J lost 1; bases outside the gene matches: 4. Germline-derived CDR1 and CDR2 are SGHKS and YYEKEE (reference sequence). The CDR3 DNA follows: TGTGCCAGCGGCCGGGACAGGAACACTGAAGCTTTCTTT. Protein sequence: CASGRDRNTEAFF. Combining the CDR3 with reference TRBV5-5 and TRBJ1-1 gives the whole variable domain DAGVTQSPTHLIKTRGQQVTLRCSPISGHKSVSWYQQVLGQGPQFIFQYYEKEERGRGNFPDRFSARQFPNYSSELNVNALLLGDSALYLCASGRDRNTEAFFGQGTRLTVV.

This clonotype has a count of ten or more. The chain is built from TRBV7-3 and TRBJ2-5; 10 positions match TRBD2. With V trimmed by 5 bases and J by 5 bases, 5 bases remained unmatched. Germline values: CDR1 SGHTA, CDR2 FQGTGA. This CDR3 comprises 14 residues. Here the CDR3 DNA reads TGTGCCAGCAGCGGTAGCGGGAGGCTGGAGACCCAGTACTTC. Encoded protein: CASSGSGRLETQYF.

This clonotype was seen many times. The chain joins TRBV4-3 to TRBJ2-3; maybe TRBD2 (5 bases). Germline V gene data show CDR1 as LGHNA and CDR2 as YSLEER. Trimming shortened V by 0 bases and J by 0 bases, and 13 bases separated the two germline ends. The CDR3 has 17 residues. The CDR3 coding sequence is TGCGCCAGCAGCCAAGATCGTACGCGGGCTAGCACAGATACGCAGTATTTT. Its translation is CASSQDRTRASTDTQYF.

This clonotype came up many times. The chain carries TRBV7-9 and TRBJ2-2; D uncertain. The V gene's germline CDR1 is SEHNR and CDR2 FQNEAQ (reference sequence). The germline V and J ends were trimmed by 5 bases and 0 bases, with 7 bases remaining between them. This CDR3 comprises 14 residues. CDR3 in amino acids: CASSLKANTGELFF. The CDR3 DNA reads as TGTGCCAGCAGCCTTAAGGCGAACACCGGGGAGCTGTTTTTT.

This clonotype was seen many times. The rearrangement uses TRBV4-3 and TRBJ2-2; D is unresolved. CDR1 is LGHNA, CDR2 YSLEER, per germline. This CDR3 contains 14 residues. V was clipped by 4 bases and J by 10 bases, with 16 bases between them. The DNA of the CDR3 is TGCGCCAGCAGCCTGCATGGCGGCAGGCTGGAGCTGTTTTTT. It encodes CASSLHGGRLELFF.

This clonotype was observed at least ten times. The chain uses TRBV27 and TRBJ2-2, with D uncertain. In germline, CDR1 is MNHEY, CDR2 SMNVEV (reference sequence). This CDR3 comprises 13 residues. V was pared by 2 bases and J by 4 bases, with 5 bases between. The CDR3 DNA sequence: TGTGCCAGCAGTTTACTGAGCACCGGGGAGCTGTTTTTT. This encodes CASSLLSTGELFF.

There are many counts of this clonotype. The V and J genes are TRBV29-1 and TRBJ2-1; D not resolved. Trimming removed 4 bases from V and 10 bases from J, with 8 bases in between. CDR1 and CDR2 (germline): SQVTM, ANQGSEA. The CDR3 contains 10 residues. The CDR3 here is CSVGGSEQFF. The CDR3 DNA follows: TGCAGCGTTGGGGGAAGCGAGCAGTTCTTC.

This clonotype has at least ten counts. This rearrangement joins TRBV9 to TRBJ2-6; D call uncertain. Germline V gives CDR1 SGDLS, CDR2 YYNGEE. The CDR3 sequence is 15 residues long. The ends were cut back, 2 bases at V and 1 base at J, with 7 bases in the middle. Written as DNA, the CDR3 is TGTGCCAGCAGCGTTAAACCGTCTGGGGCCAACGTCCTGACTTTC. This gives the protein CASSVKPSGANVLTF.

This clonotype showed up many times. The CDR3 region has the DNA TGTGCCAGCAGTGAACGCCCGGAGGGGACCCAGTACTTC. This encodes CASSERPEGTQYF. The chain is built from TRBV6-1 and TRBJ2-5; D may be TRBD2 (6 bases). Looked up from germline, CDR1 is MNHNS and CDR2 is SASEGT. Trimming stripped 2 bases from V and 7 bases from J, with 11 bases between. The CDR3 is made up of 13 amino acids.

V is TRBV27 and J is TRBJ2-1, with D perhaps matching TRBD2 (5 bases). The V and J ends lost 4 bases and 0 bases respectively, with 10 bases between them. CDR3 length equals 15 residues. Germline loops: CDR1 MNHEY, CDR2 SMNVEV (reference sequence). In nucleotides, the CDR3 is TGTGCCAGCAGTTCGGGATTGGGCTCCTACAATGAGCAGTTCTTC. Translating gives CASSSGLGSYNEQFF.

This clonotype occurred many times. The CDR3 region has the DNA TGTGCCAGCAGTCCTCACAGGGGGCCCGGGGAGCTGTTTTTT. It codes for CASSPHRGPGELFF. This chain joins TRBV7-9 and TRBJ2-2; 9 bases line up with TRBD1. From germline, CDR1 is SEHNR and CDR2 FQNEAQ (reference sequence). V shed 6 bases, J shed 6 bases, and the junction held 5 bases outside the gene matches. The CDR3 sequence is 14 residues long.

This clonotype was observed at least ten times. This rearrangement joins TRBV12-3 or TRBV12-4 to TRBJ2-1; 7 bases map to TRBD2. The CDR3 consists of 15 residues. V was pared by 2 bases and J by 5 bases, with 6 bases of the junction left unmatched. CDR3: CASSLWRETHNEQFF. The CDR3 DNA sequence: TGTGCCAGCAGTTTATGGCGGGAGACCCACAATGAGCAGTTCTTC.

This clonotype was seen repeatedly, ten times or more. This chain connects TRBV7-2 to TRBJ2-1; 10 bases are shared with TRBD2. CDR1 and CDR2 (germline): SGHTA, FQGNSA. CDR3 length: 16 residues. Unmatched junction bases numbered 7, after V lost 1 base and J lost 7 bases. CDR3 in DNA: TGTGCCAGCAGCTTAGTCAGCGGGAGGGCGGGGAATGAGCAGTTCTTC. Protein: CASSLVSGRAGNEQFF.

The sample holds many counts of this clonotype. The chain employs TRBV24-1 and TRBJ2-3; TRBD2 might be the D (5 bases). The CDR3 sequence is 15 residues long. V gave up 4 bases and J gave up 1 base, with 11 bases separating them. Per the germline V gene, CDR1 is KGHDR and CDR2 is SFDVKD. CDR3 in amino acids: CATSERTSRTDTQYF. Written as DNA, the CDR3 is TGTGCCACCAGTGAGAGGACTTCTCGCACAGATACGCAGTATTTT.

This clonotype was observed many times. The chain couples TRBV25-1 to TRBJ2-2, with a weak D call TRBD1 (6 bases). In germline, CDR1 is MGHDK, CDR2 SYGVNS. Trimming cost V 7 bases and J 5 bases, with 11 bases left between them. CDR3 length equals 13 residues. This CDR3 is CASTQGQTGELFF. The CDR3 DNA is TGTGCCAGCACCCAGGGGCAGACCGGGGAGCTGTTTTTT.

This clonotype came up many times. The chain carries TRBV12-3 or TRBV12-4 and TRBJ2-7; TRBD2 matches 10 bases. J gave up 4 bases and V 0 bases, and 6 bases lay outside the gene matches. The CDR3 contains 16 residues. This CDR3 reads CASSLAISGRHYEQYF. In DNA form, the CDR3 reads TGTGCCAGCAGTTTAGCGATTAGCGGGAGGCATTACGAGCAGTACTTC.

This clonotype was seen ten or more times. The chain joins TRBV7-9 to TRBJ2-3; 7 bases line up with TRBD1. Germline V lookup: CDR1 SEHNR, CDR2 FQNEAQ (reference sequence). The CDR3 is made up of 15 amino acids. Losses at the gene ends were 3 bases for V and 6 bases for J; bases not matched to a gene: 9. CDR3 in amino acids: CASSFGQVRADTQYF. CDR3 bases: TGTGCCAGCAGCTTCGGACAGGTTCGGGCGGATACGCAGTATTTT. Based on the CDR3 plus reference TRBV7-9 and TRBJ2-3, the full variable domain is DTGVSQNPRHKITKRGQNVTFRCDPISEHNRLYWYRQTLGQGPEFLTYFQNEAQLEKSRLLSDRFSAERPKGSFSTLEIQRTEQGDSAMYLCASSFGQVRADTQYFGPGTRLTVL.